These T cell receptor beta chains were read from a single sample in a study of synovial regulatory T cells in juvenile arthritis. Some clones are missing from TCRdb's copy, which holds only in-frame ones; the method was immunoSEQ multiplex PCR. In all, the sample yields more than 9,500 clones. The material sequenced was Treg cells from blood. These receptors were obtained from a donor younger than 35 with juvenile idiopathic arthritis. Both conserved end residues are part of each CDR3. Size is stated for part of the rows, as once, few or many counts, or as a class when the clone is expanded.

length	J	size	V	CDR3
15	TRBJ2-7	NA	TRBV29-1	CSVGDVGDRPYEQYF
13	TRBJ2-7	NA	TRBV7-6	CASSLELAGEQYF
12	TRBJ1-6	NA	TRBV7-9	CASSERRSPLHF
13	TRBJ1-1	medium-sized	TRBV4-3	CASSRRTSAEAFF
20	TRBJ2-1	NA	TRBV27	CASSFKYRGTGVNRVNEQFF
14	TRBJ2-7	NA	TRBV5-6	CASIRTSGPYEQYF
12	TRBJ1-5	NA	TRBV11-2	CASSSTRQAQHF
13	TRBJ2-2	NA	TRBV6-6	CASSYPNTGELFF
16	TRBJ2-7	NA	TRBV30	CAWEFPRSRIWREQYF
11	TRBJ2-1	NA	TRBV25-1	CATLGTREQFF
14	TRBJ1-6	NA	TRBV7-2	CASSLRIYNSPLHF
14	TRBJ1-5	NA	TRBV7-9	CASSLNTEGQPQHF
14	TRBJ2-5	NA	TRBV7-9	CASSTDRGKETQYF
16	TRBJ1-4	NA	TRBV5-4	CASGNFGQLTNEKLFF